One and the same sample provided the 13 T cell receptor beta chains below, sequenced in a study of T cells after yellow fever vaccination. Each CDR3 protein is one row after TCRdb ran MiXCR on the 5' RACE reads. The sample consists of around 340,000 distinct CDR3 sequences, roughly an eighth of them appearing once. The material was CD4+ T cells sorted from PBMCs, obtained 15 days after the yellow fever booster vaccination. Receptors originate from a man aged 18 to 35 who received the YFV17D yellow fever vaccine.

This clonotype occurred a few times. This chain links TRBV18 with TRBJ1-6; no firm D call. Trimming left V 3 bases short and J 5 bases short, with 5 bases between. Germline lookup yields CDR1 KGHSH and CDR2 LQKENI. CDR3 length equals 13 residues. The CDR3 here is CASSPGNNSPLHF. The CDR3 DNA follows: TGTGCCAGCTCACCGGGAAATAATTCACCCCTCCACTTT.

There are a few counts of this clonotype. The rearrangement joins TRBV12-3 or TRBV12-4 to TRBJ1-5, with D possibly TRBD1 on 5 matching bases. Trimming pared 6 bases from V and 4 bases from J, leaving 13 bases between. This CDR3 is built from 14 residues. CDR3 sequence reads: CASSPVGPNQPQHF. The CDR3 DNA follows: TGTGCCAGCAGCCCAGTGGGGCCAAATCAGCCCCAGCATTTT.

This clonotype was seen only a few times. The chain carries TRBV28 and TRBJ1-3; 7 bases fit TRBD1. The CDR3 runs to 11 residues. Germline V lookup: CDR1 MDHEN, CDR2 SYDVKM. V shed 7 bases, J shed 8 bases, and the junction held 2 bases outside the gene matches. This CDR3 is CASTRGYTIYF. The CDR3 DNA is TGTGCCAGCACCAGGGGGTACACCATATATTTT.

The CDR3 DNA is TGTGCCAGCAGCCCCCGAGGGGGACAGGGTGGTGAAAAACTGTTTTTT. Amino acid sequence: CASSPRGGQGGEKLFF. The chain links TRBV6-6 to TRBJ1-4; 9 nucleotides line up with TRBD1. The CDR3 runs 16 residues. The germline V gene encodes CDR1 MNHNY and CDR2 SVGAGI (reference sequence). V shed 6 bases, J shed 7 bases, and the junction held 12 bases outside the gene matches.

CDR3 DNA: TGCGCCACCGGGACTAGCGGGTTTCGTGGGGAGACCCAGTACTTC. The encoded protein is CATGTSGFRGETQYF. V gene TRBV5-1 combines with J gene TRBJ2-5, with TRBD2 matching 12 bases. J was trimmed by 5 bases and V by 9 bases; bases with no gene match: 11. The germline gives CDR1 SGHRS, CDR2 YFSETQ. The CDR3 length is 15 residues.

In its sample, this clonotype was seen many times. V and J are TRBV7-9 and TRBJ2-2; D might be TRBD1 (6 bases). Trimming took off 3 bases at V and 3 bases at J, with 11 bases between the two ends. Germline CDR1 SEHNR, CDR2 FQNEAQ (reference sequence). The CDR3 is 15 residues long. The chain's CDR3 is CASSFDNRDTGELFF. The CDR3 bases are TGTGCCAGCAGCTTCGATAACAGGGACACCGGGGAGCTGTTTTTT.

Only a few counts were recorded for this clonotype. The chain joins TRBV3-1 to TRBJ2-2; D uncertain. The V end was cut by 6 bases, the J end by 6 bases, with 8 bases between. This CDR3 contains 12 residues. Germline V gene data show CDR1 as LGHDT and CDR2 as YNNKEL (reference sequence). CDR3 DNA: TGTGCCAGCAGTTTCGGATCCGGGGAGCTGTTTTTT. As protein: CASSFGSGELFF.

CDR3 loop: CASSRRGGWDTQYF. The CDR3 bases are TGTGCCAGCAGCCGGCGGGGGGGCTGGGATACGCAGTATTTT. The V and J genes are TRBV7-3 and TRBJ2-3; 9 bases are shared with TRBD2. V gave up 5 bases and J gave up 6 bases; unmatched junction bases: 6. The CDR3 consists of 14 residues. Germline V gives CDR1 SGHTA, CDR2 FQGTGA.

This chain joins TRBV14 and TRBJ2-1; 10 nucleotides agree with TRBD2. Germline CDR1 SGHDN, CDR2 FVKESK. The length of the CDR3 is 15 residues. V trimming: 8 bases; J trimming: 7 bases; junction bases outside the gene matches: 11. The CDR3 spells CASRGASGGHNEQFF. CDR3 coding DNA: TGTGCCAGCCGTGGGGCTAGCGGGGGACATAATGAGCAGTTCTTC.

The table lists this clonotype with a few counts. This CDR3 is CATSESKRANEQFF. The CDR3 DNA is TGTGCCACCAGTGAAAGTAAGAGAGCCAATGAGCAGTTCTTC. This chain uses TRBV24-1 with TRBJ2-1; D is uncertain. Germline CDR1 KGHDR, CDR2 SFDVKD. The CDR3 has 14 residues. V lost 4 bases and J 6 bases, leaving 12 bases between the germline ends.

The rearrangement links TRBV4-3 to TRBJ1-4, with D perhaps TRBD1 (6 bases). Per the germline V gene, CDR1 is LGHNA and CDR2 is YSLEER. CDR3 length: 14 amino acids. Deletions cut 1 base from V and 6 bases from J, with 9 bases between. The chain's CDR3 is CASSQGAGDEKLFF. The CDR3, as DNA: TGCGCCAGCAGCCAAGGAGCAGGGGATGAAAAACTGTTTTTT.

The chain joins TRBV20-1 to TRBJ2-7; maybe TRBD2 (5 bases). Germline V gives CDR1 DFQATT, CDR2 SNEGSKA (reference sequence). V lost 5 bases, J lost 2 bases, and 10 bases lay in between. The CDR3 loop spans 12 amino acids. CDR3 in DNA: TGCAGTGCTCAATCCGGGGCCTACGAGCAGTACGTC. Its translation: CSAQSGAYEQYV.

This chain uses TRBV3-1 with TRBJ2-7, with 9 bases fitting TRBD1. J was trimmed by 4 bases and V by 4 bases; bases with no gene match: 8. The CDR3 is made up of 15 amino acids. Germline V gene lookup returns CDR1 LGHDT and CDR2 YNNKEL (reference sequence). CDR3 sequence: CASSRGQGTAYEQYF. Here the CDR3 DNA reads TGTGCCAGCAGCCGGGGACAGGGTACTGCATACGAGCAGTACTTC.